This TCR beta chain was recovered during a study of T-cell memory formation after mild COVID-19. Turning to the study itself: For the most part, TCR clusters were specific to one donor.

CDR3 length: 19 residues. Trimming took 9 bases from V and 0 from J; bases not matched to a gene: 18. Germline loops: CDR1 KGHDR, CDR2 SFDVKD. Study results and limitations: The study found balanced CD4/CD8 in clones contracting day 15 to 85 and a CD4+ lean in later expanders. Nothing showed for sure that second-wave clones peaking on day 37 were SARS-CoV-2 specific.

MiXCR, run by TCRdb on the 5' RACE reads, gives a single entry per CDR3 protein. Among about half a million distinct CDR3 sequences listed, roughly 18% were seen once. This clonotype has ten or more counts. The antigen is not known. This TCR was sampled from an adult woman who had mild COVID-19 (a few samples of this study predate the infection). Cell type and time point are not known. Sequencing was carried out using PBMCs or a T cell subset sorted from them (not recorded which). This chain links TRBV24-1 with TRBJ2-1, with TRBD2 identical over 8 bases. This chain's CDR3 is CATSSGRVRRGASYNEQFF. As DNA, the CDR3 is TGTGCCACCTCCTCTGGCAGGGTTAGGCGGGGGGCCTCCTACAATGAGCAGTTCTTC.